This entry lists 29 T cell receptor beta chains sequenced from one sample in a study of cytomegalovirus exposure and HLA in healthy donors. Generated by immunoSEQ multiplex PCR, the TCRdb table keeps only in-frame clones and is missing some. The top ten clones hold 2.6% of a sample with approximately 220,000 clones, 80% to 90% of them seen once. Sequencing used PBMCs. All receptors come from a man aged 18 to 30 in good health and CMV-seronegative.

Only one count was recorded for this clone. V gene TRBV5-1 combines with J gene TRBJ2-1, with TRBD1 as a possible D gene (6 bases). V was trimmed by 7 bases and J by 5 bases, leaving 10 bases between them. The germline gives CDR1 SGHRS, CDR2 YFSETQ. This CDR3 is 12 amino acids long. CDR3 sequence (DNA): TGCGCCAGCGGTACAGGGCACAATGAGCAGTTCTTC. Translating gives CASGTGHNEQFF.

The CDR3 nucleotides are TGCGCCAGCAGCTCCCTAGGGGACAATGAGCAGTTCTTC. Translated: CASSSLGDNEQFF. The chain joins TRBV5-1 to TRBJ2-1; the D gene is possibly TRBD1 (5 bases). V lost 3 bases and J 5 bases, leaving 9 bases between the germline ends. The germline V gene encodes CDR1 SGHRS and CDR2 YFSETQ. The CDR3 extends over 13 amino acids. Using reference TRBV5-1 and TRBJ2-1 for the parts outside the CDR3, the full variable domain is KAGVTQTPRYLIKTRGQQVTLSCSPISGHRSVSWYQQTPGQGLQFLFEYFSETQRNKGNFPGRFSGRQFSNSRSEMNVSTLELGDSALYLCASSSLGDNEQFFGPGTRLTVL.

The chain carries TRBV30 and TRBJ1-3; D not resolved. With 5 bases removed from V and 0 bases from J, the gap between germline ends came to 8 bases. Germline V gene data show CDR1 as GTSNPN and CDR2 as SVGIG (reference sequence). CDR3 length equals 13 residues. This CDR3 is CAWGLNSGNTIYF. Here the CDR3 DNA reads TGTGCCTGGGGACTGAACTCTGGAAACACCATATATTTT.

V is TRBV5-1 and J is TRBJ2-5; D not certain. V dropped 0 bases and J dropped 1 base, with 10 bases sitting between them. Per germline, CDR1 SGHRS and CDR2 YFSETQ. The CDR3 totals 15 residues. CDR3 loop: CASSLEVSVQETQYF. As DNA, the CDR3 is TGCGCCAGCAGCTTGGAAGTGAGCGTCCAAGAGACCCAGTACTTC.

The rearrangement links TRBV29-1 to TRBJ2-7, with TRBD1 identical over 9 bases. V lost 3 bases to trimming and J lost 6 bases; unmatched junction nucleotides: 6. CDR3 size: 13 residues. In germline, CDR1 is SQVTM, CDR2 ANQGSEA. The CDR3 reads CSVETGGGREQYF. CDR3 DNA: TGCAGCGTTGAGACAGGGGGAGGTCGCGAGCAGTACTTC.

Concerning this clone itself: Other DNA sequences in this specimen translate into the identical CDR3. The rearrangement joins TRBV19 to TRBJ2-7; 10 positions match TRBD2. CDR1 and CDR2 from the germline V gene are LNHDA and SQIVND (reference sequence). After removal of 1 base from V and 3 bases from J, the junction contained 3 bases not matched to a gene. This CDR3 has 15 amino acids. CDR3 DNA: TGTGCCAGTAGTATAGGGCCTAGCGGGAGCTACGAGCAGTACTTC. Translation: CASSIGPSGSYEQYF.

This clone turned up a few times. The genes are TRBV7-2 and TRBJ1-3, with D tentatively TRBD1 (6 bases). The germline V gene has CDR1 SGHTA and CDR2 FQGNSA. The CDR3 extends over 15 amino acids. V shed 5 bases and J shed 0 bases, with 11 bases lying between them. CDR3 nucleotide sequence: TGTGCCAGCAGCGAGGGGGTTGGCTCTGGAAACACCATATATTTT. Its protein is CASSEGVGSGNTIYF.

The rearrangement joins TRBV6-4 to TRBJ2-3; possible D gene TRBD2, 5 bases. CDR3 length: 13 amino acids. Germline lookup yields CDR1 MRHNA and CDR2 SNTAGT. The germline V and J ends were trimmed by 0 bases and 6 bases, with 7 bases remaining between them. CDR3 sequence: CASSDSRRDTQYF. CDR3 nucleotides: TGTGCCAGCAGTGACTCAAGGAGGGATACGCAGTATTTT.

This clone was detected only once. The chain recombines TRBV9 with TRBJ2-4; 10 bases line up with TRBD2. This CDR3 has 19 residues. Germline assignment: CDR1 SGDLS and CDR2 YYNGEE. Unmatched junction bases numbered 13, after V lost 4 bases and J lost 0 bases. The CDR3, as DNA: TGTGCCAGCAGCCCGAATGGGCTAGCGGGGGCTCTAGCCAAAAACATTCAGTACTTC. This translates into CASSPNGLAGALAKNIQYF.

The gene calls are TRBV19 and TRBJ2-7; 7 bases align to TRBD1. Losses at the gene ends were 6 bases for V and 2 bases for J; bases not matched to a gene: 4. The CDR3 totals 13 residues. Germline V gene sequence: CDR1 LNHDA, CDR2 SQIVND (reference sequence). This CDR3 is CASSLDRTYEQYF. The CDR3 nucleotides are TGTGCCAGTAGCCTGGACAGGACCTACGAGCAGTACTTC.

This chain connects TRBV10-3 to TRBJ1-4, with D possibly TRBD1 on 6 matching bases. Germline V lookup: CDR1 ENHRY, CDR2 SYGVKD. This CDR3 contains 15 residues. Trimming cost V 10 bases and J 0 bases, with 15 bases left between them. For the CDR3, the DNA is TGTGCCACCAGGGGCTCCACCTCAACTAATGAAAAACTGTTTTTT. Its protein is CATRGSTSTNEKLFF.

The rearrangement links TRBV6-5 to TRBJ1-1; D is unclear. The CDR3 spans 14 residues. The V gene lost 0 bases and the J gene lost 6 bases, with 11 bases spanning the gap. Germline assignment: CDR1 MNHEY and CDR2 SVGAGI. Here the CDR3 reads CASSYSVGDAEAFF. The CDR3 nucleotides are TGTGCCAGCAGTTACTCAGTCGGAGACGCTGAAGCTTTCTTT.

The V and J genes are TRBV15 and TRBJ1-1; D unresolved. Trimming removed 7 bases from V and 1 base from J, with 13 bases in between. Germline V lookup: CDR1 LNHNV, CDR2 YYDKDF (reference sequence). The CDR3 runs 14 residues. CDR3 residues: CATTTYGSNTEAFF. CDR3 nucleotides: TGTGCCACCACCACCTACGGGTCGAACACTGAAGCTTTCTTT. The entire variable domain, with the rest obtained from reference TRBV15 and TRBJ1-1, is as follows: DAMVIQNPRYQVTQFGKPVTLSCSQTLNHNVMYWYQQKSSQAPKLLFHYYDKDFNNEADTPDNFQSRRPNTSFCFLDIRSPGLGDTAMYLCATTTYGSNTEAFFGQGTRLTVV.

The chain carries TRBV13 and TRBJ2-5; D unresolved. The CDR3 spans 15 residues. CDR1 and CDR2 (germline): PRHDT, FYEKMQ (reference sequence). V lost 1 base and J 5 bases, leaving 14 bases between the germline ends. The CDR3 here is CASSLERSGGETQYF. Here the CDR3 DNA reads TGTGCCAGCAGCTTAGAACGGAGTGGTGGGGAGACCCAGTACTTC.

Worth noting for this clone: The same CDR3 arises from other DNA sequences in this sample as well. V usage is TRBV15 and J usage is TRBJ1-6; no firm D call. CDR3 size: 14 residues. The germline CDR1 and CDR2 sequences are LNHNV and YYDKDF (reference sequence). V lost 0 bases to trimming and J lost 10 bases, with 10 bases between them. The CDR3 here is CATSRDRGGSPLHF. The DNA of the CDR3 is TGTGCCACCAGCAGAGATCGAGGCGGGTCACCCCTCCACTTT. Filled out from reference TRBV15 and TRBJ1-6, the complete variable domain reads DAMVIQNPRYQVTQFGKPVTLSCSQTLNHNVMYWYQQKSSQAPKLLFHYYDKDFNNEADTPDNFQSRRPNTSFCFLDIRSPGLGDTAMYLCATSRDRGGSPLHFGNGTRLTVT.

This clone has a single count. The V call is TRBV7-2, the J call TRBJ1-2; the D gene is possibly TRBD1 (5 bases). With 6 bases removed from V and 0 bases from J, the gap between germline ends came to 8 bases. The CDR3 runs to 13 residues. Germline V lookup: CDR1 SGHTA, CDR2 FQGNSA. In nucleotides, the CDR3 is TGTGCCAGCAGTCAGGGATCTAACTATGGCTACACCTTC. It codes for CASSQGSNYGYTF.

This sequence joins TRBV5-6 and TRBJ1-5; possibly TRBD1 for D (6 bases). Germline CDR1 is SGHDT and CDR2 is YYEEEE. The CDR3 totals 17 residues. Trimming took 1 base from V and 2 from J, leaving 16 bases between them. In DNA, the CDR3 is TGTGCCAGCAGCTTGCGGAAAGGGGGATGGGGCAATCAGCCCCAGCATTTT. Encoded protein: CASSLRKGGWGNQPQHF.

V usage is TRBV2 and J usage is TRBJ2-1, with D unresolved. The CDR3 has 14 amino acids. Deletions cut 7 bases from V and 7 bases from J, with 17 bases between. Germline loops: CDR1 SNHLY, CDR2 FYNNEI. CDR3 protein: CASNRRVFGNEQFF. DNA of the CDR3: TGTGCCAGCAATAGACGGGTGTTTGGGAATGAGCAGTTCTTC.

J is TRBJ1-5 and V is TRBV27; D uncertain. CDR1 is MNHEY and CDR2 is SMNVEV in the germline V gene (reference sequence). CDR3 length equals 14 residues. V lost 2 bases and J 3 bases, leaving 8 bases between the germline ends. CDR3 residues: CASSLTGNNQPQHF. The CDR3, as DNA: TGTGCCAGCAGTTTAACCGGGAACAATCAGCCCCAGCATTTT.

The V gene is TRBV7-9, the J gene TRBJ2-5; TRBD2 matches 11 bases. The germline gives CDR1 SEHNR, CDR2 FQNEAQ (reference sequence). The V segment lost 5 bases and the J segment 4 bases; nucleotides outside the gene matches: 15. The CDR3 covers 18 residues. The CDR3 region is CASSPQVSGRALGETQYF. In DNA form, the CDR3 reads TGTGCCAGCAGCCCTCAGGTTAGCGGGAGGGCCCTCGGAGAGACCCAGTACTTC.

The V call is TRBV2, the J call TRBJ2-5, with D possibly being TRBD1 (6 bases). Germline CDR1 is SNHLY and CDR2 is FYNNEI. The CDR3 has 16 residues. V lost 4 bases to trimming and J lost 1 base, with 16 bases between them. The CDR3 region is CASSAMSQGSQETQYF. CDR3 nucleotides: TGTGCCAGCAGTGCCATGTCTCAGGGGTCCCAAGAGACCCAGTACTTC.

V gene TRBV2 combines with J gene TRBJ1-3; 7 bases line up with TRBD1. CDR3 length: 17 amino acids. The germline CDR1 and CDR2 sequences are SNHLY and FYNNEI. V gave up 1 base and J gave up 4 bases; unmatched junction bases: 10. In DNA form, the CDR3 reads TGTGCCAGCAGTGAAGGCCAGACAGGGCCCTCCGGAAACACCATATATTTT. It encodes CASSEGQTGPSGNTIYF.

By proportion, this clone is medium-sized. V usage is TRBV7-9 and J usage is TRBJ2-5, with D possibly TRBD2 on 5 matching bases. V lost 5 bases, J lost 4 bases, and 17 bases lay in between. CDR1 and CDR2 from the germline V gene are SEHNR and FQNEAQ (reference sequence). This CDR3 has 15 residues. The CDR3 reads CASSRPPTSAETQYF. The DNA for the CDR3 is TGTGCCAGCAGCCGTCCACCCACTAGTGCAGAGACCCAGTACTTC.

This rearrangement joins TRBV4-3 to TRBJ2-2, with D possibly TRBD1 on 5 matching bases. The germline V and J ends were trimmed by 4 bases and 6 bases, with 12 bases remaining between them. The germline V gene encodes CDR1 LGHNA and CDR2 YSLEER. The CDR3 spans 14 residues. The chain's CDR3 is CASSLRDLAGELFF. The DNA for the CDR3 is TGCGCCAGCAGCCTCAGGGATTTGGCCGGGGAGCTGTTTTTT.

Written as DNA, the CDR3 is TGTGCCAGCAGCTTATTGGCTAGCGGGAGCTACGAGCAGTACTTC. Its translation is CASSLLASGSYEQYF. This chain links TRBV7-2 with TRBJ2-7, with TRBD2 matching over 10 bases. The CDR3 spans 15 residues. V gave up 2 bases and J gave up 3 bases; unmatched junction bases: 4. Germline lookup yields CDR1 SGHTA and CDR2 FQGNSA.

V and J are TRBV7-2 and TRBJ1-5; 11 bases are shared with TRBD1. The trim removed 5 bases at V and 2 bases at J, leaving 2 bases unmatched. CDR1 and CDR2 from the germline V gene are SGHTA and FQGNSA. The CDR3 spans 15 residues. CDR3 protein: CASSGDRGGNQPQHF. The CDR3 DNA reads as TGTGCCAGCAGCGGGGACAGGGGGGGCAATCAGCCCCAGCATTTT.

The chain is built from TRBV10-3 and TRBJ1-2; D uncertain. There are 13 residues in the CDR3. V was shortened by 0 bases and J by 6 bases, with 8 bases between the two germline ends. CDR1 and CDR2 from the germline V gene are ENHRY and SYGVKD. CDR3 DNA sequence: TGTGCCATCAGTGAGTCCCCCCCGGATGGCTACACCTTC. Residues: CAISESPPDGYTF.

The V call is TRBV6-5, the J call TRBJ2-1; 7 bases line up with TRBD2. The CDR3 is made up of 15 amino acids. Losses at the gene ends were 7 bases for V and 0 bases for J; bases not matched to a gene: 6. Looked up from germline, CDR1 is MNHEY and CDR2 is SVGAGI. The CDR3 DNA reads as TGTGCCAGCAAACGGGGGGTTAGCTCCTACAATGAGCAGTTCTTC. It specifies CASKRGVSSYNEQFF.

The rearrangement links TRBV7-9 to TRBJ2-7, with a weak D call TRBD1 (6 bases). The CDR3 is made up of 13 amino acids. The germline V gene has CDR1 SEHNR and CDR2 FQNEAQ (reference sequence). Trimming took 0 bases from V and 5 from J, leaving 8 bases between them. The CDR3 is CASSLAQGHEQYF. The CDR3 region has the DNA TGTGCCAGCAGCTTAGCACAGGGACACGAGCAGTACTTC.